Included here is one TCR beta chain sequence, with context. The sample originates from a study of shared clonotypes between healthy human individuals. Assay: immunoSEQ multiplex PCR; the TCRdb copy retains only in-frame clones and omits some. This table holds about 600,000 clones, less than 98% found once. The CDR3 is 14 amino acids. Germline V gene data show CDR1 as MNHEY and CDR2 as SVGAGI. V lost 9 bases to trimming and J lost 0 bases; unmatched junction nucleotides: 6. Sequencing was carried out using naive CD4+ T cells sorted from blood. Subset: CD45RA+ positively selected. The V gene is TRBV6-5, the J gene TRBJ2-7, with 9 bases matching TRBD1. The clonotype originates from a young woman in good health. Here the CDR3 DNA reads TGTGCCAGTCACCGGGACAGGGACTCCTACGAGCAGTACTTC. Its translation: CASHRDRDSYEQYF.